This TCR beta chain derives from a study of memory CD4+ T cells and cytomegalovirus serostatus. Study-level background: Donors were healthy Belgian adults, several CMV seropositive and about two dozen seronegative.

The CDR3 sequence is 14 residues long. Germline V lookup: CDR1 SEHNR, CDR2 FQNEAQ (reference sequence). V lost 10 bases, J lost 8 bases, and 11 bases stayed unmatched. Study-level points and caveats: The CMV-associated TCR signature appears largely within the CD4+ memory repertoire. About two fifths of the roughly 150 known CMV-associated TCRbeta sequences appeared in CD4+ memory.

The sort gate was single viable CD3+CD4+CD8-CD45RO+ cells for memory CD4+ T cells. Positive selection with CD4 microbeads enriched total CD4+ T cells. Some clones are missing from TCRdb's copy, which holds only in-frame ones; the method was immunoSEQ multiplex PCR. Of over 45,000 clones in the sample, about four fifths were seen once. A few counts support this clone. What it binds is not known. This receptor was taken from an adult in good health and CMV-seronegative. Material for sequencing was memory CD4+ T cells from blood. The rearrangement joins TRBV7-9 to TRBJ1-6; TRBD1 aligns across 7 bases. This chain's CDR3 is CATTTQGPDSPLHF. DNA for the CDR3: TGTGCCACTACGACACAGGGGCCAGATTCACCCCTCCACTTT.